The 30 T cell receptor beta chains reported below all come from one sample, sequenced in a study of blood T cell repertoires in COVID-19. Only in-frame clones appear in the TCRdb table, and some are missing; sequencing was by immunoSEQ multiplex PCR. This table holds about 670,000 clones, around 90% found once. Sequencing was performed on peripheral blood. The receptors stem from a woman between 18 and 29 years old with acute or convalescent COVID-19.

The rearrangement links TRBV7-9 to TRBJ2-1; the D is unclear. Germline CDR1 is SEHNR and CDR2 is FQNEAQ (reference sequence). Trimming removed 8 bases from V and 6 bases from J, with 17 bases in between. This CDR3 spans 14 amino acids. The CDR3 sequence: CASPKTWVSNEQFF. The CDR3 DNA is TGTGCCAGCCCCAAGACTTGGGTTAGCAATGAGCAGTTCTTC.

This clone was found a few times. The chain couples TRBV14 to TRBJ1-4; 8 bases align to TRBD1. The ends lost 4 bases at V and 7 bases at J; junction bases unmatched: 11. This CDR3 has 16 amino acids. The germline V gene has CDR1 SGHDN and CDR2 FVKESK. Written as DNA, the CDR3 is TGTGCCAGCAGCCCGCGGCTCGGGACAGGCATTGAAAAACTGTTTTTT. Its protein is CASSPRLGTGIEKLFF.

The V and J genes are TRBV12-3 or TRBV12-4 and TRBJ1-2, with D tentatively TRBD1 (6 bases). The CDR3 spans 13 residues. Trimming took 3 bases from V and 5 from J, leaving 10 bases between them. The CDR3, as DNA: TGTGCCAGCAGTTTGGACAGACTGTATGGCTACACCTTC. Translating gives CASSLDRLYGYTF.

The chain recombines TRBV9 with TRBJ1-2; D might be TRBD1 (5 bases). CDR1 is SGDLS, CDR2 YYNGEE, per germline. The CDR3 runs to 15 residues. Trimming took 0 bases from V and 8 from J, leaving 17 bases between them. In DNA, the CDR3 is TGTGCCAGCAGCGTAGATCCGGGACTGAACAGAGGCTACACCTTC. Translation gives CASSVDPGLNRGYTF.

The rearrangement uses TRBV12-3 or TRBV12-4 and TRBJ1-5, with D perhaps matching TRBD1 (6 bases). With 6 bases removed from V and 6 bases from J, the gap between germline ends came to 12 bases. This CDR3 is built from 13 residues. CDR3 nucleotide sequence: TGTGCCAGCAGACAAACAGGGAGTCAGCCCCAGCATTTT. This translates into CASRQTGSQPQHF.

The rearrangement uses TRBV6-1 and TRBJ2-7; possible D gene TRBD2, 6 bases. This CDR3 has 16 residues. The germline V gene encodes CDR1 MNHNS and CDR2 SASEGT. The V end lost 3 bases, the J end lost 3 bases, and 18 bases lay between the germline ends. This CDR3 reads CASSDPGPGSFYEQYF. The CDR3 DNA follows: TGTGCCAGCAGTGACCCCGGTCCCGGGAGTTTCTACGAGCAGTACTTC.

The V gene is TRBV5-1, the J gene TRBJ2-6; tentatively, D is TRBD1 (7 bases). This CDR3 spans 17 amino acids. V was clipped by 0 bases and J by 2 bases, with 12 bases between them. The germline gives CDR1 SGHRS, CDR2 YFSETQ. The CDR3 reads CASSLVGRGAGANVLTF. For the CDR3, the DNA is TGCGCCAGCAGCTTGGTGGGCAGGGGGGCTGGGGCCAACGTCCTGACTTTC.

The chain couples TRBV7-9 to TRBJ1-4; D is possibly TRBD1 (6 bases). Germline-derived CDR1 and CDR2 are SEHNR and FQNEAQ (reference sequence). The CDR3 covers 15 residues. V gave up 5 bases and J gave up 5 bases, with 15 bases separating them. CDR3 amino acids: CASSPEDSTNEKLFF. DNA for the CDR3: TGTGCCAGCAGCCCAGAGGACAGCACAAATGAAAAACTGTTTTTT. Based on the CDR3 plus reference TRBV7-9 and TRBJ1-4, the full variable domain is DTGVSQNPRHKITKRGQNVTFRCDPISEHNRLYWYRQTLGQGPEFLTYFQNEAQLEKSRLLSDRFSAERPKGSFSTLEIQRTEQGDSAMYLCASSPEDSTNEKLFFGSGTQLSVL.

The V and J genes are TRBV7-9 and TRBJ1-4, with D uncertain. Trimming left V 3 bases short and J 7 bases short, with 12 bases between. The CDR3 covers 14 residues. CDR1 and CDR2 (germline): SEHNR, FQNEAQ (reference sequence). The CDR3 bases are TGTGCCAGCAGCTTCGCCGGGATGGGTGAAAAACTGTTTTTT. Amino acids: CASSFAGMGEKLFF.

This chain uses TRBV5-1 with TRBJ2-7; 8 nucleotides align to TRBD2. The CDR3 is 15 amino acids. Losses at the gene ends were 4 bases for V and 0 bases for J; bases not matched to a gene: 6. Germline CDR1 and CDR2: SGHRS and YFSETQ. The CDR3 DNA reads as TGCGCCAGCAGCCCATCGACTAGCGACTCCTACGAGCAGTACTTC. This codes for CASSPSTSDSYEQYF.

J is TRBJ2-2 and V is TRBV29-1; perhaps TRBD2 as D (5 bases). Germline V CDR1 and CDR2: SQVTM, ANQGSEA. The V end lost 5 bases, the J end lost 1 base, and 11 bases lay between the germline ends. The CDR3 consists of 14 residues. The CDR3 spells CSVTGLRNTGELFF. The CDR3 DNA reads TGCAGCGTTACCGGACTTAGGAACACCGGGGAGCTGTTTTTT.

This chain joins TRBV4-1 and TRBJ1-2; D is uncertain. The CDR3 runs 18 residues. Germline assignment: CDR1 MGHRA and CDR2 YSYEKL. V was clipped by 0 bases and J by 1 base, with 18 bases between them. CDR3 DNA sequence: TGCGCCAGCAGCCAAGATAGGACTAACCTCGATGTTAACTATGGCTACACCTTC. Residues: CASSQDRTNLDVNYGYTF.

This chain connects TRBV23-1 to TRBJ2-7, with 7 bases lining up with TRBD1. TRBV23-1 is given ORF status, its function remaining uncertain. V trimming: 4 bases; J trimming: 1 base; junction bases outside the gene matches: 10. CDR3 length: 16 amino acids. The chain's CDR3 is CASSPLTRDSSYEQYF. CDR3 bases: TGCGCCAGCAGTCCACTAACCCGGGACAGTTCCTACGAGCAGTACTTC.

The chain couples TRBV5-1 to TRBJ1-3; D remains ambiguous. In germline, CDR1 is SGHRS, CDR2 YFSETQ. The CDR3 runs 16 residues. V was clipped by 4 bases and J by 2 bases, with 16 bases between them. The CDR3 coding sequence is TGCGCCAGCAGCCCCGGCGGGGAAAACCCTGGAAACACCATATATTTT. Translating it yields CASSPGGENPGNTIYF.

CDR3 sequence: CASSPLTGWATEAFF. The CDR3 DNA follows: TGTGCCAGTAGTCCCTTGACAGGGTGGGCAACTGAAGCTTTCTTT. The V gene is TRBV19, the J gene TRBJ1-1; 7 bases are a match to TRBD1. The junction had 11 bases not matched to a gene; V was cut back by 5 bases and J by 5 bases. This CDR3 contains 15 residues. From germline, CDR1 is LNHDA and CDR2 SQIVND (reference sequence).

The chain is built from TRBV6-4 and TRBJ1-1; 7 bases are a match to TRBD1. Trimming at V came to 2 bases and at J to 10 bases, leaving 4 bases not matched to a gene. The CDR3 sequence is 12 residues long. Germline CDR1 MRHNA, CDR2 SNTAGT. CDR3 amino acids: CASSDPQGSAFF. Here the CDR3 DNA reads TGTGCCAGCAGTGACCCACAGGGGTCAGCTTTCTTT.

The chain couples TRBV7-2 to TRBJ1-1; D is perhaps TRBD1 (5 bases). The CDR3 has 14 amino acids. Germline V gene lookup returns CDR1 SGHTA and CDR2 FQGNSA. Between the trimmed V and J ends, which lost 2 bases and 3 bases, there was a span of 10 bases. The CDR3: CASSLREGDTEAFF. The CDR3 coding sequence is TGTGCCAGCAGCTTAAGAGAAGGGGACACTGAAGCTTTCTTT.

The chain has TRBV15 and TRBJ2-7, with D possibly TRBD1 on 5 matching bases. The germline V gene encodes CDR1 LNHNV and CDR2 YYDKDF (reference sequence). The CDR3 has 15 amino acids. V lost 1 base and J 4 bases, leaving 14 bases between the germline ends. The CDR3 nucleotides are TGTGCCACCAGCAGAGTACAGGTCGCCCCTTACGAGCAGTACTTC. As protein: CATSRVQVAPYEQYF.

V and J are TRBV7-9 and TRBJ2-1; 7 positions match TRBD1. The CDR3 covers 14 residues. J lost 5 bases, V lost 5 bases, and 6 bases had no gene match. Germline assignment: CDR1 SEHNR and CDR2 FQNEAQ (reference sequence). The CDR3 nucleotides read TGTGCCAGCAGCCCCGGGACAGCTAACAATGAGCAGTTCTTC. Translating it yields CASSPGTANNEQFF.

This sequence joins TRBV5-1 and TRBJ2-7, with 8 bases aligning to TRBD2. V lost 4 bases and J lost 2; bases outside the gene matches: 11. This CDR3 is built from 16 residues. Germline V gives CDR1 SGHRS, CDR2 YFSETQ. In DNA form, the CDR3 reads TGCGCCAGCAGCCCTAACGCGGGGGGCCTAGCCTACGAGCAGTACTTC. Its translation: CASSPNAGGLAYEQYF.

The chain carries TRBV9 and TRBJ2-7; 7 positions match TRBD1. Germline V lookup: CDR1 SGDLS, CDR2 YYNGEE. Trimming at V came to 3 bases and at J to 7 bases, leaving 13 bases not matched to a gene. This CDR3 is 15 amino acids long. The CDR3 spells CASSENPTTGNEQYF. CDR3 coding DNA: TGTGCCAGCAGCGAAAACCCTACGACAGGGAATGAGCAGTACTTC. The variable domain in full, completed from reference TRBV9 and TRBJ2-7, reads DSGVTQTPKHLITATGQRVTLRCSPRSGDLSVYWYQQSLDQGLQFLIQYYNGEERAKGNILERFSAQQFPDLHSELNLSSLELGDSALYFCASSENPTTGNEQYFGPGTRLTVT.

The gene calls are TRBV21-1 and TRBJ1-2; the table's D gene call, TRBD1, was not cross checked with the DNA. TRBV21-1 represents a pseudogene. CDR3 length equals 13 residues. This CDR3 reads CASSTQGKGGYTF. The DNA for the CDR3 is TGTGCCAGCAGCACCCAGGGTAAAGGTGGCTACACCTTC.

This clone was counted only a few times. The CDR3, as DNA: TGTGCCAGCAGTCCCGCAGGAATCTATGGCTACACCTTC. Translation: CASSPAGIYGYTF. The J gene is TRBJ1-2, the V gene TRBV11-2, with D unresolved. The CDR3 covers 13 residues. CDR1 is SGHAT and CDR2 is FQNNGV in the germline V gene. The V end was cut by 6 bases, the J end by 4 bases, with 12 bases between.

The V and J genes are TRBV24-1 and TRBJ1-2, with TRBD1 matching 7 bases. The CDR3 has 15 amino acids. With V trimmed by 3 bases and J by 2 bases, 5 bases remained unmatched. Looked up from germline, CDR1 is KGHDR and CDR2 is SFDVKD. For the CDR3, the DNA is TGTGCCACCAGTGATCCCGGACAGGTCAACTATGGCTACACCTTC. This translates into CATSDPGQVNYGYTF.

The chain has TRBV5-1 and TRBJ2-1; weak D call: TRBD2 (5 bases). Looked up from germline, CDR1 is SGHRS and CDR2 is YFSETQ. CDR3 length equals 18 residues. Trimming removed 2 bases at V and 4 bases at J, with 22 bases between. CDR3 region: CASSFRLTAENTYNEQFF. The CDR3 DNA follows: TGCGCCAGCAGCTTCAGGCTAACAGCGGAAAATACTTACAATGAGCAGTTCTTC.

The chain uses TRBV11-3 and TRBJ2-1, with TRBD1 matching 8 bases. V trimming: 3 bases; J trimming: 7 bases; junction bases outside the gene matches: 8. CDR3 size: 15 residues. The germline CDR1 and CDR2 sequences are SGHNT and YENEEA. CDR3 nucleotides: TGTGCCAGCAGCTTGGGACAGGAGGAGAAGAATGAGCAGTTCTTC. Translated, it gives CASSLGQEEKNEQFF.

The chain has TRBV3-1 (or the pseudogene TRBV3-2) and TRBJ2-3; TRBD2 agrees at 9 bases. Trimming removed 4 bases from V and 6 bases from J; junction bases left unmatched: 11. Germline CDR1 LGHDT, CDR2 YNNKEL (reference sequence). This CDR3 contains 16 residues. The CDR3 spells CASSPILAGRGDTQYF. Written as DNA, the CDR3 is TGTGCCAGCAGCCCGATACTAGCGGGTCGCGGCGATACGCAGTATTTT.

V usage is TRBV25-1 and J usage is TRBJ1-1; 12 bases fit TRBD1. CDR3 length: 15 amino acids. Germline V CDR1 and CDR2: MGHDK, SYGVNS. The trim removed 6 bases at V and 6 bases at J, leaving 8 bases unmatched. The CDR3 region is CASRGTGGNLSEAFF. The CDR3 DNA reads as TGTGCCAGCAGGGGGACAGGGGGCAATCTATCTGAAGCTTTCTTT.

J is TRBJ2-4 and V is TRBV5-4, with 8 bases that match TRBD1. Germline V CDR1 and CDR2: SGHNT, YYREEE (reference sequence). The trim removed 4 bases at V and 9 bases at J, leaving 9 bases unmatched. This CDR3 has 14 residues. The CDR3 coding sequence is TGTGCCAGCAGCCCCGACACAGACAGGGGCATTCAGTACTTC. Its translation is CASSPDTDRGIQYF. Variable domain in full (rest from reference TRBV5-4 and TRBJ2-4): ETGVTQSPTHLIKTRGQQVTLRCSSQSGHNTVSWYQQALGQGPQFIFQYYREEENGRGNFPPRFSGLQFPNYSSELNVNALELDDSALYLCASSPDTDRGIQYFGAGTRLSVL.

The chain couples TRBV4-2 to TRBJ1-2; a weak D match, TRBD1 (6 bases). V dropped 5 bases and J dropped 4 bases, with 17 bases sitting between them. The germline CDR1 and CDR2 sequences are LGHNA and YNFKEQ. The CDR3 is 15 amino acids. The CDR3 loop is CASSSTGTSTYGYTF. CDR3 coding DNA: TGTGCCAGCAGCTCTACCGGGACATCTACCTATGGCTACACCTTC.